These 32 T cell receptor beta chains were sequenced from one sample in a study of OX40 agonist ivuxolimab in advanced cancers. Generated by immunoSEQ multiplex PCR, the TCRdb table keeps only in-frame clones and is missing some. The table records roughly 60,000 clones, 84% of them present only once. The sequencing used CD4+ or CD8+ T cells sorted from blood, collected in a trial of the OX40 agonist ivuxolimab. These receptors were obtained from an adult with an advanced solid tumor such as melanoma, head and neck, liver or kidney cancer.

V gene TRBV7-2 combines with J gene TRBJ1-2, with D possibly matching TRBD1 (6 bases). From germline, CDR1 is SGHTA and CDR2 FQGNSA. The CDR3 contains 13 residues. V was cut by 5 bases and J by 4 bases, with 11 bases left in between. CDR3: CASSPGQLYGYTF. DNA for the CDR3: TGTGCCAGCAGCCCCGGACAGCTCTATGGCTACACCTTC.

The chain couples TRBV10-1 to TRBJ2-3, with 12 bases aligning to TRBD2. This CDR3 is 16 amino acids long. V lost 3 bases and J lost 2; bases outside the gene matches: 3. CDR1 and CDR2 (germline): WNHNN, SYGVQD (reference sequence). Written as DNA, the CDR3 is TGCGCCAGCAGTGATTGGACTAGCGGGGTCACAGATACGCAGTATTTT. Translated, it gives CASSDWTSGVTDTQYF.

The chain uses TRBV25-1 and TRBJ1-1, with a weak D call TRBD1 (5 bases). V lost 3 bases and J 1 base, leaving 9 bases between the germline ends. Germline CDR1 reads MGHDK; CDR2 reads SYGVNS. The CDR3 is 14 residues long. CDR3 loop: CASSDAGGNTEAFF. The CDR3 nucleotides read TGTGCCAGCAGTGACGCGGGGGGGAACACTGAAGCTTTCTTT.

The rearrangement links TRBV15 to TRBJ1-5; D not resolved. V was pared by 4 bases and J by 3 bases, with 7 bases between. The CDR3 is 13 amino acids. Germline-derived CDR1 and CDR2 are LNHNV and YYDKDF (reference sequence). For the CDR3, the DNA is TGTGCCACCAGCATCCAGAACAATCAGCCCCAGCATTTT. It specifies CATSIQNNQPQHF.

This chain joins TRBV6-1 and TRBJ2-7; D is unclear. The CDR3 covers 13 residues. Germline CDR1 and CDR2: MNHNS and SASEGT. Trimming cost V 5 bases and J 3 bases, with 11 bases left between them. CDR3 bases: TGTGCCAGCAGTCCCGATCGATTCTACGAGCAGTACTTC. It translates to CASSPDRFYEQYF.

The chain couples TRBV14 to TRBJ2-7; 9 nucleotides align to TRBD1. The V segment lost 4 bases and the J segment 6 bases; nucleotides outside the gene matches: 4. The CDR3 extends over 13 amino acids. Germline assignment: CDR1 SGHDN and CDR2 FVKESK. The CDR3 loop is CASSLSTGGEQYF. In DNA form, the CDR3 reads TGTGCCAGCAGCCTATCGACAGGGGGCGAGCAGTACTTC.

The chain carries TRBV18 and TRBJ1-4, with D unclear. Germline V gene sequence: CDR1 KGHSH, CDR2 LQKENI. CDR3 size: 12 residues. Deletions cut 3 bases from V and 8 bases from J, with 7 bases between. The CDR3: CASSPSNEKLFF. The CDR3 nucleotides read TGTGCCAGCTCACCCTCGAACGAAAAACTGTTTTTT. Filled out from reference TRBV18 and TRBJ1-4, the complete variable domain reads NAGVMQNPRHLVRRRGQEARLRCSPMKGHSHVYWYRQLPEEGLKFMVYLQKENIIDESGMPKERFSAEFPKEGPSILRIQQVVRGDSAAYFCASSPSNEKLFFGSGTQLSVL.

This chain uses TRBV27 with TRBJ1-5, with D perhaps TRBD1 (5 bases). Trimming took 5 bases from V and 4 from J, leaving 9 bases between them. This CDR3 is 13 amino acids long. Germline V gene lookup returns CDR1 MNHEY and CDR2 SMNVEV (reference sequence). CDR3 loop: CASSKEGNQPQHF. CDR3 nucleotides: TGTGCCAGCAGTAAAGAGGGGAATCAGCCCCAGCATTTT.

The chain links TRBV10-3 to TRBJ2-2; possibly TRBD1 for D (6 bases). The germline gives CDR1 ENHRY, CDR2 SYGVKD. The CDR3 contains 14 residues. V lost 11 bases to trimming and J lost 0 bases, with 13 bases between them. The CDR3 spells CAAIGTPNTGELFF. In DNA, the CDR3 is TGTGCCGCCATCGGGACACCGAACACCGGGGAGCTGTTTTTT.

CDR3 nucleotides: TGTGCCAGCAGTTACAGTAACACCGGGGAGCTGTTTTTT. Its protein is CASSYSNTGELFF. This chain links TRBV6-5 with TRBJ2-2; D ambiguous. The V and J ends lost 2 bases and 2 bases respectively, with 3 bases between them. This CDR3 spans 13 amino acids. The germline V gene has CDR1 MNHEY and CDR2 SVGAGI.

The chain has TRBV18 and TRBJ2-7; TRBD2 matches 7 bases. The trim removed 2 bases at V and 6 bases at J, leaving 10 bases unmatched. This CDR3 region has 15 residues. CDR1 and CDR2 (germline): KGHSH, LQKENI. CDR3 in amino acids: CASSPYGGGYGEQYF. For the CDR3, the DNA is TGTGCCAGCTCACCATATGGCGGGGGATACGGCGAGCAGTACTTC.

In DNA, the CDR3 is TGTGCCAGCAGTCCCCGGACGGGAACTGGGGCCAACGTCCTGACTTTC. This encodes CASSPRTGTGANVLTF. The chain links TRBV6-9 to TRBJ2-6, with D possibly TRBD2 on 5 matching bases. The CDR3 totals 16 residues. Germline assignment: CDR1 MNHGY and CDR2 SVAAGI. V dropped 5 bases and J dropped 2 bases, with 13 bases sitting between them.

This clone was found a few times. The chain is built from TRBV7-2 and TRBJ1-2; possibly TRBD1 for D (5 bases). The germline gives CDR1 SGHTA, CDR2 FQGNSA. V was shortened by 5 bases and J by 8 bases, with 18 bases between the two germline ends. The CDR3 runs to 14 residues. The CDR3 coding sequence is TGTGCCAGCAGCACCCCTGGGGGTTTTTGGGGCTACACCTTC. It encodes CASSTPGGFWGYTF.

The chain couples TRBV28 to TRBJ1-2, with no clear D. There are 16 residues in the CDR3. The germline CDR1 and CDR2 sequences are MDHEN and SYDVKM. Trimming left V 7 bases short and J 2 bases short, with 20 bases between. This CDR3 is CASTASLGLGNYGYTF. CDR3 nucleotides: TGTGCCAGCACCGCCTCCCTGGGTCTGGGGAACTATGGCTACACCTTC.

The chain recombines TRBV6-6 with TRBJ1-6; 10 bases map to TRBD1. J was trimmed by 9 bases and V by 6 bases; bases with no gene match: 5. Germline CDR1 MNHNY, CDR2 SVGAGI (reference sequence). The CDR3 covers 14 residues. The CDR3 DNA follows: TGTGCCAGCAGCCCGGGACAGGGGTTTTCACCCCTCCACTTT. Its protein product is CASSPGQGFSPLHF.

The rearrangement links TRBV5-6 to TRBJ2-1; D not certain. V lost 0 bases, J lost 6 bases, and 19 bases lay in between. CDR1 SGHDT and CDR2 YYEEEE come from the germline V gene. The CDR3 extends over 17 amino acids. The CDR3 bases are TGTGCCAGCAGCTTGGTGCGGACCTCACTGGGTGGCAATGAGCAGTTCTTC. Protein: CASSLVRTSLGGNEQFF.

The V call is TRBV11-2, the J call TRBJ2-6, with no clear D. The CDR3 extends over 17 amino acids. Germline V gene lookup returns CDR1 SGHAT and CDR2 FQNNGV. Trimming stripped 1 base from V and 0 bases from J, with 10 bases between. As DNA, the CDR3 is TGTGCCAGCAGCTTAGTGTTAGATCACTCTGGGGCCAACGTCCTGACTTTC. Its translation is CASSLVLDHSGANVLTF.

The chain links TRBV7-2 to TRBJ2-1, with 9 nucleotides matching TRBD2. The germline CDR1 and CDR2 sequences are SGHTA and FQGNSA. This CDR3 spans 17 amino acids. The V segment lost 2 bases and the J segment 7 bases; nucleotides outside the gene matches: 12. In DNA, the CDR3 is TGTGCCAGCAGCTTACTCCCAGGCGGGGGGGCCGGTAATGAGCAGTTCTTC. Encoded protein: CASSLLPGGGAGNEQFF.

The chain has TRBV7-3 and TRBJ2-1; 13 nucleotides match TRBD2. From germline, CDR1 is SGHTA and CDR2 FQGTGA. There are 15 residues in the CDR3. V dropped 5 bases and J dropped 9; count of bases not matched to a gene: 7. The CDR3 sequence: CASSLLAGGPSEQFF. In nucleotides, the CDR3 is TGTGCCAGCAGCCTACTAGCGGGGGGGCCCAGTGAGCAGTTCTTC.

This clone was picked up a small number of times. The chain joins TRBV6-5 to TRBJ1-6; maybe TRBD1 (5 bases). The CDR3 totals 14 residues. V was shortened by 6 bases and J by 7 bases, with 13 bases between the two germline ends. In germline, CDR1 is MNHEY, CDR2 SVGAGI. CDR3 sequence: CASRPPGLNSPLHF. The CDR3, as DNA: TGTGCCAGCAGGCCACCGGGACTAAATTCACCCCTCCACTTT.

In this sample, this clone turned up once. The gene calls are TRBV5-5 and TRBJ2-7, with TRBD2 matching 7 bases. Trimming cost V 0 bases and J 6 bases; bases outside gene matches: 9. Germline lookup yields CDR1 SGHKS and CDR2 YYEKEE (reference sequence). This CDR3 has 15 residues. The CDR3 here is CASSLVGGRDFEQYF. The CDR3 DNA reads TGTGCCAGCAGCTTGGTTGGTGGGAGGGACTTCGAGCAGTACTTC.

V and J are TRBV19 and TRBJ1-1; TRBD1 is a possible D gene (6 bases). Germline V CDR1 and CDR2: LNHDA, SQIVND (reference sequence). Trimming took off 4 bases at V and 3 bases at J, with 12 bases between the two ends. CDR3 length: 14 amino acids. This chain's CDR3 is CASSRGTPDTEAFF. The CDR3 DNA reads TGTGCCAGTAGTAGGGGGACACCTGACACTGAAGCTTTCTTT.

J is TRBJ2-7 and V is TRBV6-1; D is unclear. This CDR3 has 15 amino acids. Deletions cut 4 bases from V and 9 bases from J, with 22 bases between. Germline CDR1 is MNHNS and CDR2 is SASEGT. The CDR3 spells CASSAGRDLRLWQYF. For the CDR3, the DNA is TGTGCCAGCAGTGCCGGACGAGACCTACGACTTTGGCAGTACTTC.

The CDR3, as DNA: TGTGCCAGTAGTATAGCAGGGGGGGTCTACGAGCAGTACTTC. It codes for CASSIAGGVYEQYF. The J gene is TRBJ2-7, the V gene TRBV19, with D possibly being TRBD1 or TRBD2 (7 bases each). CDR1 and CDR2 (germline): LNHDA, SQIVND (reference sequence). CDR3 length equals 14 residues. With 1 base removed from V and 3 bases from J, the gap between germline ends came to 10 bases.

The rearrangement links TRBV7-9 to TRBJ2-5; 11 positions match TRBD2. V lost 3 bases, J lost 3 bases, and 12 bases stayed unmatched. This CDR3 has 18 amino acids. In germline, CDR1 is SEHNR, CDR2 FQNEAQ (reference sequence). The CDR3 is CASSFRTGPSGRKETQYF. The CDR3 coding sequence is TGTGCCAGCAGCTTTCGCACAGGCCCTAGCGGGAGGAAAGAGACCCAGTACTTC. The full variable domain, in which reference TRBV7-9 and TRBJ2-5 provide the parts outside the CDR3, is DTGVSQNPRHKITKRGQNVTFRCDPISEHNRLYWYRQTLGQGPEFLTYFQNEAQLEKSRLLSDRFSAERPKGSFSTLEIQRTEQGDSAMYLCASSFRTGPSGRKETQYFGPGTRLLVL.

CDR3 protein: CASSLGLAGEETQYF. For the CDR3, the DNA is TGCGCCAGCAGCTTGGGACTAGCGGGAGAAGAGACCCAGTACTTC. The chain has TRBV5-1 and TRBJ2-5; 12 nucleotides line up with TRBD2. Germline loops: CDR1 SGHRS, CDR2 YFSETQ. This CDR3 contains 15 residues. The J segment lost 3 bases and the V segment lost 0 bases, leaving 0 bases of the junction unmatched.

This chain joins TRBV7-3 and TRBJ2-1; D is perhaps TRBD1 or TRBD2 (5 bases each). The CDR3 consists of 17 residues. Trimming took off 2 bases at V and 1 base at J, with 15 bases between the two ends. CDR1 and CDR2 (germline): SGHTA, FQGTGA. CDR3 bases: TGTGCCAGCAGCTTACGGGCAGGGACGGGGTCCTACAATGAGCAGTTCTTC. This sequence encodes CASSLRAGTGSYNEQFF.

The chain recombines TRBV2 with TRBJ2-3, with 7 bases that match TRBD2. The CDR3 is made up of 13 amino acids. The germline V gene has CDR1 SNHLY and CDR2 FYNNEI. The ends lost 7 bases at V and 6 bases at J; junction bases unmatched: 7. The CDR3 is CASKGGSGDTQYF. The CDR3 DNA sequence: TGTGCCAGCAAGGGAGGGAGTGGGGATACGCAGTATTTT.

The V call is TRBV7-9, the J call TRBJ2-3; a possible D gene is TRBD2 (7 bases). Between the trimmed V and J ends, which lost 3 bases and 0 bases, there was a span of 19 bases. The germline V gene encodes CDR1 SEHNR and CDR2 FQNEAQ (reference sequence). The CDR3 contains 18 residues. The CDR3 loop is CASSLRRVAGASTDTQYF. The CDR3, as DNA: TGTGCCAGCAGCTTGAGGCGCGTCGCGGGGGCTAGCACAGATACGCAGTATTTT. Full variable domain (missing parts from reference TRBV7-9 and TRBJ2-3): DTGVSQNPRHKITKRGQNVTFRCDPISEHNRLYWYRQTLGQGPEFLTYFQNEAQLEKSRLLSDRFSAERPKGSFSTLEIQRTEQGDSAMYLCASSLRRVAGASTDTQYFGPGTRLTVL.

The chain carries TRBV5-1 and TRBJ2-5, with D possibly matching TRBD2 (7 bases). V lost 10 bases and J lost 2, with 21 bases in between. This CDR3 has 15 amino acids. Germline V gives CDR1 SGHRS, CDR2 YFSETQ. CDR3 nucleotide sequence: TGCGCCGCAGCAAGGGGGGGAGGAGGACAAGAGACCCAGTACTTC. This encodes CAAARGGGGQETQYF.

The chain uses TRBV11-2 and TRBJ1-3; D possibly corresponds to TRBD1 (5 bases). The V end was cut by 4 bases, the J end by 0 bases, with 10 bases between. The CDR3 runs 15 residues. Germline CDR1 is SGHAT and CDR2 is FQNNGV. The CDR3 reads CASSSDSLSGNTIYF. The CDR3 DNA is TGTGCCAGCAGCTCAGACAGTCTCTCTGGAAACACCATATATTTT.

V usage is TRBV7-9 and J usage is TRBJ1-4; D possibly corresponds to TRBD1 (5 bases). Germline V gene data show CDR1 as SEHNR and CDR2 as FQNEAQ (reference sequence). V lost 3 bases, J lost 0 bases, and 11 bases lay in between. CDR3 length equals 16 residues. This CDR3 reads CASSFSRGATNEKLFF. CDR3 nucleotides: TGTGCCAGCAGCTTCAGTCGGGGGGCAACTAATGAAAAACTGTTTTTT.